The 28 T cell receptor beta chains presented below share a single source sample, sequenced in a study of blood T cell repertoires in COVID-19 (dated by TCRdb to 2018 to 2020). The library was produced with the immunoSEQ multiplex PCR assay. TCRdb mirrors the immuneACCESS table, restricted to in-frame sequences. Some clones are absent from its copies; in checked studies, under half trace to an unresolved V gene, and the reason for the others is unknown. The sample table lists about 71,000 clones, 82% of them with a count of one. About 13% of the sample comes from the top ten. Sequencing used peripheral blood. These receptors all come from a woman aged 80 or over with acute or convalescent COVID-19.

The chain employs TRBV5-1 and TRBJ2-3, with TRBD2 identical over 10 bases. Germline loops: CDR1 SGHRS, CDR2 YFSETQ. The length of the CDR3 is 15 residues. V gave up 6 bases and J gave up 5 bases; unmatched junction bases: 9. CDR3 loop: CASILAGAGGDTQYF. CDR3 nucleotide sequence: TGCGCCAGCATTCTAGCGGGAGCTGGTGGAGATACGCAGTATTTT.

The V call is TRBV5-6, the J call TRBJ1-2, with 8 positions matching TRBD1. Per the germline V gene, CDR1 is SGHDT and CDR2 is YYEEEE. CDR3 size: 14 residues. The J segment lost 0 bases and the V segment lost 4 bases, leaving 2 bases of the junction unmatched. CDR3 bases: TGTGCCAGCAGCATACAGGGGGCTAACTATGGCTACACCTTC. Translation gives CASSIQGANYGYTF. Full variable domain (missing parts from reference TRBV5-6 and TRBJ1-2): DAGVTQSPTHLIKTRGQQVTLRCSPKSGHDTVSWYQQALGQGPQFIFQYYEEEERQRGNFPDRFSGHQFPNYSSELNVNALLLGDSALYLCASSIQGANYGYTFGSGTRLTVV.

This clone was recorded only once. The rearrangement links TRBV28 to TRBJ2-1; possible D gene TRBD1, 5 bases. Looked up from germline, CDR1 is MDHEN and CDR2 is SYDVKM. Trimming removed 2 bases at V and 3 bases at J, with 11 bases between. CDR3 size: 15 residues. CDR3 in DNA: TGTGCCAGCAGTTTAGGTGACAGCGTCTACAATGAGCAGTTCTTC. The encoded protein is CASSLGDSVYNEQFF.

The chain uses TRBV7-2 and TRBJ1-1; D is unclear. Germline CDR1 reads SGHTA; CDR2 reads FQGNSA. Trimming removed 3 bases from V and 4 bases from J, with 6 bases in between. CDR3 length equals 12 residues. As DNA, the CDR3 is TGTGCCAGCAGCTTTTACTTCACTGAAGCTTTCTTT. Translated, it gives CASSFYFTEAFF.

The chain combines TRBV5-1 with TRBJ1-2; unclear D gene. The CDR3 extends over 14 amino acids. The V end was cut by 0 bases, the J end by 6 bases, with 12 bases between. The germline V gene encodes CDR1 SGHRS and CDR2 YFSETQ. CDR3 loop: CASSLGDMRDGYTF. The CDR3, as DNA: TGCGCCAGCAGCTTGGGAGATATGAGGGATGGCTACACCTTC.

The V call is TRBV5-1, the J call TRBJ2-7; 8 nucleotides align to TRBD2. The CDR3 is 14 amino acids. Germline CDR1 is SGHRS and CDR2 is YFSETQ. The V gene end was trimmed by 2 bases and the J gene end by 5 bases; junction bases not matched to a gene: 6. The CDR3 reads CASSLKSGSHEQYF. DNA of the CDR3: TGCGCCAGCAGCTTAAAGAGCGGGAGCCACGAGCAGTACTTC. The entire variable domain, with the rest obtained from reference TRBV5-1 and TRBJ2-7, is as follows: KAGVTQTPRYLIKTRGQQVTLSCSPISGHRSVSWYQQTPGQGLQFLFEYFSETQRNKGNFPGRFSGRQFSNSRSEMNVSTLELGDSALYLCASSLKSGSHEQYFGPGTRLTVT.

This clone appeared a few times. This CDR3 is CASSLEGAGTRANNEQFF. The CDR3 region has the DNA TGCGCCAGCAGCTTGGAGGGGGCCGGGACTAGGGCAAACAATGAGCAGTTCTTC. The chain employs TRBV5-1 and TRBJ2-1; D is possibly TRBD2 (8 bases). Per the germline V gene, CDR1 is SGHRS and CDR2 is YFSETQ. The CDR3 runs 18 residues. Trimming stripped 0 bases from V and 5 bases from J, with 21 bases between.

V is TRBV7-9 and J is TRBJ2-6; 7 bases match TRBD1. With V trimmed by 4 bases and J by 1 base, 1 base remained unmatched. Germline values: CDR1 SEHNR, CDR2 FQNEAQ (reference sequence). CDR3 length: 15 residues. As DNA, the CDR3 is TGTGCCAGCAGCTCAGGGGGTTCTGGGGCCAACGTCCTGACTTTC. Translated, it gives CASSSGGSGANVLTF.

The chain couples TRBV28 to TRBJ1-3; tentatively, D is TRBD1 (5 bases). CDR1 is MDHEN, CDR2 SYDVKM, per germline. The CDR3 runs to 15 residues. The ends were cut back, 3 bases at V and 1 base at J, with 10 bases in the middle. The CDR3 spells CASSFRGLSGNTIYF. DNA of the CDR3: TGTGCCAGCAGTTTCCGGGGGTTGTCTGGAAACACCATATATTTT.

The chain employs TRBV14 and TRBJ2-7; TRBD2 agrees at 10 bases. The V and J ends lost 0 bases and 5 bases, in that order; junction bases with no gene match: 10. The CDR3 has 17 amino acids. Germline CDR1 SGHDN, CDR2 FVKESK. CDR3 region: CASSQDFRTSGHHEQYF. The CDR3 DNA reads TGTGCCAGCAGCCAAGATTTCAGGACTAGCGGCCATCACGAGCAGTACTTC. Variable domain in full (rest from reference TRBV14 and TRBJ2-7): EAGVTQFPSHSVIEKGQTVTLRCDPISGHDNLYWYRRVMGKEIKFLLHFVKESKQDESGMPNNRFLAERTGGTYSTLKVQPAELEDSGVYFCASSQDFRTSGHHEQYFGPGTRLTVT.

V and J are TRBV27 and TRBJ1-1; D unresolved. Germline V CDR1 and CDR2: MNHEY, SMNVEV (reference sequence). CDR3 length: 12 residues. V was pared by 4 bases and J by 7 bases, with 10 bases between. The CDR3 region is CASSSGVNEAFF. The CDR3 DNA reads TGTGCCAGCAGTTCCGGGGTAAATGAAGCTTTCTTT.

In its sample, this clone was seen once. The V and J genes are TRBV24-1 and TRBJ2-5, with D tentatively TRBD1 (6 bases). Between the trimmed V and J ends, which lost 4 bases and 2 bases, there was a span of 10 bases. Looked up from germline, CDR1 is KGHDR and CDR2 is SFDVKD. The CDR3 sequence is 14 residues long. The CDR3 protein is CATSDADSQETQYF. The CDR3 DNA follows: TGTGCCACCAGTGACGCGGACAGTCAAGAGACCCAGTACTTC.

J is TRBJ2-7 and V is TRBV7-9, with TRBD1 identical over 10 bases. The CDR3 is 15 residues long. Trimming at V came to 4 bases and at J to 3 bases, leaving 6 bases not matched to a gene. Germline loops: CDR1 SEHNR, CDR2 FQNEAQ (reference sequence). Here the CDR3 reads CASSSPRDRGYEQYF. The CDR3 DNA reads as TGTGCCAGCAGCTCACCTCGGGACAGGGGCTACGAGCAGTACTTC.

The V and J genes are TRBV10-3 and TRBJ1-1; the match to TRBD1 covers 7 bases. Germline CDR1 reads ENHRY; CDR2 reads SYGVKD. V shed 1 base, J shed 0 bases, and the junction held 5 bases outside the gene matches. The CDR3 extends over 16 amino acids. In DNA form, the CDR3 reads TGTGCCATCAGTGAGTTGACAGGGCGCTTGAACACTGAAGCTTTCTTT. It encodes CAISELTGRLNTEAFF.

The chain links TRBV11-1 to TRBJ2-3; unclear D gene. CDR3 length equals 12 residues. Between the trimmed V and J ends, which lost 7 bases and 2 bases, there was a span of 7 bases. Germline V CDR1 and CDR2: SGHAT, FQDESV (reference sequence). CDR3: CASTSPTDTQYF. The DNA for the CDR3 is TGTGCCAGCACCTCCCCCACAGATACGCAGTATTTT.

CDR3 residues: CASSLLGGRVSNEQFF. Written as DNA, the CDR3 is TGTGCCAGCAGCCTCCTAGGGGGCAGGGTGTCCAATGAGCAGTTCTTC. The chain has TRBV7-8 and TRBJ2-1, with 7 bases matching TRBD1. The CDR3 is made up of 16 amino acids. The V and J ends lost 5 bases and 6 bases, in that order; junction bases with no gene match: 13. Germline V gene data show CDR1 as SGHVS and CDR2 as FQNEAQ. The whole variable domain, filled in from reference TRBV7-8 and TRBJ2-1, reads GAGVSQSPRYKVAKRGQDVALRCDPISGHVSLFWYQQALGQGPEFLTYFQNEAQLDKSGLPSDRFFAERPEGSVSTLKIQRTQQEDSAVYLCASSLLGGRVSNEQFFGPGTRLTVL.

This chain connects TRBV24-1 to TRBJ2-1; 9 bases line up with TRBD2. J lost 8 bases, V lost 5 bases, and 6 bases had no gene match. The germline V gene has CDR1 KGHDR and CDR2 SFDVKD. This CDR3 spans 14 amino acids. The CDR3 is CATSVSGRGYEQFF. In DNA form, the CDR3 reads TGTGCCACCAGTGTTAGCGGGAGAGGGTATGAGCAGTTCTTC.

This rearrangement joins TRBV6-5 to TRBJ2-3, with a tentative D call TRBD2 (5 bases). CDR1 and CDR2 (germline): MNHEY, SVGAGI. Trimming stripped 8 bases from V and 0 bases from J, with 12 bases between. CDR3 length: 14 amino acids. CDR3 nucleotides: TGTGCCAGCTTGCGGGCTTTGAGCACAGATACGCAGTATTTT. This sequence encodes CASLRALSTDTQYF.

The rearrangement uses TRBV24-1 and TRBJ1-2, with D possibly matching TRBD1 (6 bases). CDR1 is KGHDR, CDR2 SFDVKD, per germline. The CDR3 has 17 residues. V gave up 2 bases and J gave up 0 bases, with 15 bases separating them. CDR3 sequence: CATSDSLLRTANYGYTF. As DNA, the CDR3 is TGTGCCACCAGTGATTCGCTCCTGAGGACAGCTAACTATGGCTACACCTTC.

The V call is TRBV18, the J call TRBJ2-1; 7 bases agree with TRBD1. The CDR3 contains 15 residues. V lost 5 bases to trimming and J lost 3 bases; unmatched junction nucleotides: 7. Germline assignment: CDR1 KGHSH and CDR2 LQKENI. The CDR3 loop is CASSSNRGHYNEQFF. The CDR3 DNA reads as TGTGCCAGCTCATCTAACAGGGGACACTACAATGAGCAGTTCTTC.

The chain uses TRBV11-3 and TRBJ2-3, with 7 bases matching TRBD2. Germline-derived CDR1 and CDR2 are SGHNT and YENEEA. V dropped 1 base and J dropped 6; count of bases not matched to a gene: 7. There are 15 residues in the CDR3. CDR3 in amino acids: CASSLGAGAVDTQYF. CDR3 bases: TGTGCCAGCAGCTTAGGGGCGGGAGCGGTGGATACGCAGTATTTT.

The chain couples TRBV9 to TRBJ1-1; a possible D gene is TRBD1 (5 bases). Germline CDR1 reads SGDLS; CDR2 reads YYNGEE. Trimming left V 3 bases short and J 5 bases short, with 14 bases between. The CDR3 is 14 residues long. CDR3 sequence reads: CASSGGGAGTEAFF. CDR3 nucleotide sequence: TGTGCCAGCAGCGGAGGAGGGGCTGGTACTGAAGCTTTCTTT.

Ten or more counts support this clone. The chain joins TRBV19 to TRBJ2-2; TRBD1 agrees at 8 bases. Germline assignment: CDR1 LNHDA and CDR2 SQIVND (reference sequence). The CDR3 is 15 amino acids. The V and J ends lost 3 bases and 5 bases, in that order; junction bases with no gene match: 5. CDR3 bases: TGTGCCAGTAGTATCCAGGGGGCTGGGACCGGGGAGCTGTTTTTT. Encoded protein: CASSIQGAGTGELFF.

This clone was counted a single time. V is TRBV7-2 and J is TRBJ2-1; 7 positions agree with TRBD2. The CDR3 has 12 amino acids. Germline V gives CDR1 SGHTA, CDR2 FQGNSA. Trimming took 4 bases from V and 13 from J; bases not matched to a gene: 7. Here the CDR3 DNA reads TGTGCCAGCAGCTCCCCTAGCGGAAATCAGTTCTTC. Amino acid sequence: CASSSPSGNQFF.

CDR3 DNA sequence: TGTGCCAGCAGCGTAGGGGGCCTTAATGAAAAACTGTTTTTT. Protein: CASSVGGLNEKLFF. This rearrangement joins TRBV9 to TRBJ1-4; a possible D gene is TRBD1 (5 bases). The CDR3 is made up of 14 amino acids. Germline V gene sequence: CDR1 SGDLS, CDR2 YYNGEE. Deletions cut 0 bases from V and 4 bases from J, with 7 bases between. Full variable domain (missing parts from reference TRBV9 and TRBJ1-4): DSGVTQTPKHLITATGQRVTLRCSPRSGDLSVYWYQQSLDQGLQFLIQYYNGEERAKGNILERFSAQQFPDLHSELNLSSLELGDSALYFCASSVGGLNEKLFFGSGTQLSVL.

This chain joins TRBV6-5 and TRBJ2-7; 10 bases are a match to TRBD1. CDR1 and CDR2 from the germline V gene are MNHEY and SVGAGI. CDR3 length equals 15 residues. V dropped 4 bases and J dropped 1; count of bases not matched to a gene: 4. The CDR3 is CASSFRDRGSYEQYF. The CDR3 DNA is TGTGCCAGCAGTTTCCGGGACAGGGGTTCCTACGAGCAGTACTTC.

V is TRBV7-2 and J is TRBJ1-3, with D unclear. Trimming took off 6 bases at V and 4 bases at J, with 7 bases between the two ends. The CDR3 covers 12 residues. Germline V CDR1 and CDR2: SGHTA, FQGNSA. The CDR3 loop reads CASRPQGNTIYF. The DNA of the CDR3 is TGTGCCAGCAGACCACAGGGAAACACCATATATTTT.

As DNA, the CDR3 is TGTGCCACCAGTGATGCAACTCCGGGACAGGGGGACTACACCTTC. This gives the protein CATSDATPGQGDYTF. The chain links TRBV24-1 to TRBJ1-2; TRBD1 aligns across 11 bases. With 3 bases clipped from V and 10 bases from J, the junction kept 9 bases outside the gene matches. The CDR3 is made up of 15 amino acids. In germline, CDR1 is KGHDR, CDR2 SFDVKD.